This TCR beta chain was identified during a study of patients and donors after allogeneic stem cell transplantation. TCRdb passed the RT-PCR reads through MiXCR, listing each CDR3 protein once. The sample lists approximately 200,000 distinct CDR3 sequences, roughly 14% occurring once. The CDR3 consists of 14 residues. The V end lost 3 bases, the J end lost 3 bases, and 6 bases lay between the germline ends. This chain links TRBV12-3 or TRBV12-4 with TRBJ2-6; D is unresolved. This TCR was recovered from a human donor who was either an allogeneic HSCT recipient or a stem cell or donor lymphocyte infusion donor (not recorded which). It is not recorded whose cells these are; they may come from a transplant donor. The material sequenced was blood, either unsorted or a sorted T cell fraction (not recorded which). The CDR3 reads CASSFGIGANVLTF. CDR3 sequence (DNA): TGTGCCAGCAGTTTCGGCATTGGGGCCAACGTCCTGACTTTC.